Here is one TCR beta chain with its context. Its matching antigen is unknown. Use of 60 Vbeta and 13 Jbeta primers characterized the PCR. Only in-frame clones appear in the TCRdb table, and some are missing; sequencing was by immunoSEQ multiplex PCR. The sample shows over 60,000 clones, approximately 70% of them seen only once. This specimen comes from a study of cytomegalovirus exposure and HLA in healthy donors. Study outcomes and limitations: In a later analysis, DRB1 alleles had the most associated TCRs; HLA-C alleles the fewest. There were reportedly fewer N-insertions in an Asian-associated ancestry cluster than the approximately 640-donor mean, in a later analysis. The study listed 164 cytomegalovirus-associated TCR beta chains. Earlier analysis yielded a pattern in which most TCR beta V segments were productive about 90% or about 30% of the time.

Germline CDR1 MNHEY, CDR2 SMNVEV (reference sequence). The CDR3 consists of 19 residues. The V segment lost 5 bases and the J segment 7 bases; nucleotides outside the gene matches: 13. This receptor was taken from a male donor in good health and CMV-seropositive. Sample: PBMCs. The J gene is TRBJ2-2, the V gene TRBV27; 16 bases agree with TRBD2. This CDR3 is CASSRSPGTSGRVYGELFF. CDR3 coding DNA: TGTGCCAGCAGTCGCAGCCCCGGGACTAGCGGGAGGGTATACGGGGAGCTGTTTTTT.